The present entry profiles one T cell receptor (beta chain) with its context. The data were obtained in a study of blood T cell repertoires in COVID-19. Authors' data handling: Amplification from reference gene primers served as the basis for estimated nucleated cell counts. Generated by immunoSEQ multiplex PCR, the TCRdb table keeps only in-frame clones and is missing some. That table furnishes V, J and clone size, whereas the DNA furnished D and trimming. The data show almost 95,000 clones, 70% to 90% seen once. This CDR3 comprises 16 residues. Unmatched junction bases numbered 6, after V lost 4 bases and J lost 5 bases. The germline gives CDR1 SEHNR, CDR2 FQNEAQ (reference sequence). Patients in Seattle were enrolled during active infection, then followed longitudinally.

The chain recombines TRBV7-9 with TRBJ1-4; 11 nucleotides agree with TRBD1. The clonotype comes from a woman in her sixties or seventies with COVID-19, enrolled during active disease. Sequencing was carried out using peripheral blood. CDR3: CASSWIRDRGNEKLFF. CDR3 nucleotides: TGTGCCAGCAGCTGGATCCGGGACAGGGGGAATGAAAAACTGTTTTTT.